A selection of T cell receptor beta chains follows, all from one sample in a study of blood T cell repertoires in COVID-19. Clones were sequenced by immunoSEQ multiplex PCR, and TCRdb holds only the in-frame ones, with some missing. The sample holds a few hundred thousand clones, roughly 80% seen once. Sequenced: peripheral blood. These receptors came from a woman aged 18 to 35 with acute or convalescent COVID-19. CDR3s include the opening cysteine and the closing phenylalanine or tryptophan. D genes are given only for firm matches. Expanded clones are given a class, and other clones once, few, many or no size at all.

d_gene: -; v_gene: TRBV7-2; abundance: few; j_gene: TRBJ2-3; CDR3aa: CASSLARSGGQSTDTQYF; CDR3nt: TGTGCCAGCAGCTTAGCTCGGAGTGGCGGGCAAAGCACAGATACGCAGTATTTT
d_gene: TRBD2; v_gene: TRBV27; abundance: -; j_gene: TRBJ2-5; CDR3aa: CASTPLAGGEETQYF; CDR3nt: TGTGCCAGCACCCCCCTAGCGGGAGGAGAAGAGACCCAGTACTTC
d_gene: -; v_gene: TRBV9; abundance: once; j_gene: TRBJ2-6; CDR3aa: CASSAVSGANVLTF; CDR3nt: TGTGCCAGCAGCGCGGTCTCTGGGGCCAACGTCCTGACTTTC
d_gene: TRBD1; v_gene: TRBV27; abundance: few; j_gene: TRBJ2-1; CDR3aa: CASRPLGGQDNEQFF; CDR3nt: TGTGCCAGCCGACCTTTAGGGGGACAGGACAATGAGCAGTTCTTC
d_gene: TRBD1; v_gene: TRBV12-3/TRBV12-4; abundance: -; j_gene: TRBJ1-2; CDR3aa: CASRGDSYYGYTF; CDR3nt: TGTGCCAGCAGGGGGGACAGCTACTATGGCTACACCTTC
d_gene: TRBD1; v_gene: TRBV27; abundance: -; j_gene: TRBJ2-7; CDR3aa: CASSQQGVEQYF; CDR3nt: TGTGCCAGCAGTCAACAGGGGGTGGAGCAGTACTTC
d_gene: -; v_gene: TRBV6-1; abundance: -; j_gene: TRBJ2-5; CDR3aa: CASSDRTAGRTQYF; CDR3nt: TGTGCCAGCAGTGATAGGACGGCGGGTAGGACCCAGTACTTC
d_gene: -; v_gene: TRBV30; abundance: -; j_gene: TRBJ2-7; CDR3aa: CAWSPGTYEQYF; CDR3nt: TGTGCCTGGAGTCCGGGGACTTACGAGCAGTACTTC
d_gene: -; v_gene: TRBV6-2/TRBV6-3; abundance: many; j_gene: TRBJ2-7; CDR3aa: CASSYSSVSYEQYF; CDR3nt: TGTGCCAGCAGTTACTCTTCTGTGAGCTACGAGCAGTACTTC
d_gene: TRBD2; v_gene: TRBV7-2; abundance: -; j_gene: TRBJ2-5; CDR3aa: CASSLGPTSGQETQYF; CDR3nt: TGTGCCAGCAGCTTAGGGCCGACTAGCGGGCAAGAGACCCAGTACTTC
d_gene: TRBD1; v_gene: TRBV2; abundance: few; j_gene: TRBJ2-2; CDR3aa: CASSANGQGWAGELFF; CDR3nt: TGTGCCAGCAGCGCCAACGGACAGGGGTGGGCCGGGGAGCTGTTTTTT
d_gene: -; v_gene: TRBV7-2; abundance: -; j_gene: TRBJ2-5; CDR3aa: CASSLIGTQTRQETQYF; CDR3nt: TGTGCCAGCAGCTTAATCGGGACTCAAACTAGGCAAGAGACCCAGTACTTC
d_gene: -; v_gene: TRBV11-2; abundance: -; j_gene: TRBJ2-5; CDR3aa: CASSRYGETQYF; CDR3nt: TGTGCCAGCAGCCGGTATGGAGAGACCCAGTACTTC
d_gene: -; v_gene: TRBV19; abundance: -; j_gene: TRBJ1-2; CDR3aa: CASSSRGQLYGYTF; CDR3nt: TGTGCCAGTAGTAGCCGTGGGCAGCTCTATGGCTACACCTTC
d_gene: -; v_gene: TRBV27; abundance: -; j_gene: TRBJ1-3; CDR3aa: CASSLSWRSSGNTIYF; CDR3nt: TGTGCCAGCAGTTTATCCTGGCGGTCCTCTGGAAACACCATATATTTT
d_gene: -; v_gene: TRBV10-2; abundance: -; j_gene: TRBJ2-7; CDR3aa: CASSEIGRAYEQYF; CDR3nt: TGCGCCAGCAGTGAAATTGGCAGGGCCTACGAGCAGTACTTC
d_gene: -; v_gene: TRBV7-2; abundance: -; j_gene: TRBJ2-2; CDR3aa: CASSLARGTGELFF; CDR3nt: TGTGCCAGCAGCTTAGCTCGGGGCACCGGGGAGCTGTTTTTT
d_gene: TRBD2; v_gene: TRBV28; abundance: -; j_gene: TRBJ2-2; CDR3aa: CASSLYLSGTNTGELFF; CDR3nt: TGTGCCAGCAGTTTATATCTTAGCGGGACGAACACCGGGGAGCTGTTTTTT
d_gene: TRBD2; v_gene: TRBV6-6; abundance: -; j_gene: TRBJ2-7; CDR3aa: CASKNDGRASYEQYF; CDR3nt: TGTGCCAGCAAAAACGACGGGAGGGCGTCCTACGAGCAGTACTTC
d_gene: -; v_gene: TRBV27; abundance: -; j_gene: TRBJ2-7; CDR3aa: CASSTRVVDEQYF; CDR3nt: TGTGCCAGCAGTACGAGAGTCGTCGACGAGCAGTACTTC
d_gene: TRBD1; v_gene: TRBV6-5; abundance: -; j_gene: TRBJ1-2; CDR3aa: CASSSGTGWGRDGYTF; CDR3nt: TGTGCCAGCAGTTCCGGGACAGGCTGGGGGCGCGATGGCTACACCTTC
d_gene: TRBD2; v_gene: TRBV4-2; abundance: few; j_gene: TRBJ2-5; CDR3aa: CASSQATSGQETQYF; CDR3nt: TGTGCCAGCAGCCAAGCGACTAGCGGGCAAGAGACCCAGTACTTC